The clone carrying this T cell receptor beta chain was counted between two and nine times. Its antigen is undetermined. The treatment: approximately 11-day PBMC culture with coronavirus spike peptide pools or control peptides (ViraFEST assay). CDR1 and CDR2 (germline): MNHEY, SVGAGI. The CDR3 is 15 residues long. V was clipped by 0 bases and J by 3 bases, with 9 bases between them. The data are from a study of vaccination and CD4 T cells after COVID-19. In the study overall: The study enrolled six male and four female convalescents, two of whom were Hispanic.

The Oncomine TCR Beta short-read assay was applied to DNA of cultured CD4+ T cells. CD4+ T cells were cultured, and genomic DNA was extracted from them. MiXCR was run by TCRdb on the PCR reads, yielding one entry per CDR3 protein. This sample has around 16,000 distinct CDR3 sequences, with approximately 65% found just once. This receptor was obtained from a human donor who had recovered from COVID-19. Sequencing used CD4+ T cells from blood, cultured in vitro. The gene calls are TRBV6-5 and TRBJ1-5; D not resolved. DNA of the CDR3: TGTGCCAGCAGTTACTCGAACGCCTACAATCAGCCCCAGCATTTT. Amino acids: CASSYSNAYNQPQHF.